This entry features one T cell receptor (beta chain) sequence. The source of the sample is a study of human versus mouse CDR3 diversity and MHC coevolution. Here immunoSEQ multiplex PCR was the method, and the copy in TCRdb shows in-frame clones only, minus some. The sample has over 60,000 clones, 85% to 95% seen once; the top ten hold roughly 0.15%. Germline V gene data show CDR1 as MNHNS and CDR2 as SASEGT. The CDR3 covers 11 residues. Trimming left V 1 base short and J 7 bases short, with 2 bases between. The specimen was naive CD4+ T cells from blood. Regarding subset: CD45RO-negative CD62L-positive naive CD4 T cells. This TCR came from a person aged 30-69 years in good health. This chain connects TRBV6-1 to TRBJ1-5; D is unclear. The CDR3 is CASSEVQPQHF. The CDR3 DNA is TGTGCCAGCAGTGAAGTACAGCCCCAGCATTTT.